These T cell receptor beta chains were read from a single sample in a study of PD-1 blockade in mismatch repair-deficient tumors. Profiling relied on immunoSEQ multiplex PCR, and the TCRdb table lists in-frame clones only, not all of them. The sample has some 130,000 clones; roughly 86% are singletons. This specimen was peripheral blood, taken approximately 72 weeks after starting pembrolizumab. The receptors come from an adult with mismatch repair-deficient cancer. The CDR3 runs from the conserved cysteine through the conserved F or W. D genes are given only for firm matches. Expanded clones get a size class; other rows say once, few or many, or leave the size out.

>TRBJ1-5|once|-|TRBV6-5
CASSYAGSNQPQHF
TGTGCCAGCAGTTACGCGGGGAGCAATCAGCCCCAGCATTTT
>TRBJ2-3|-|-|TRBV4-3
CASSQGLGGTDTQYF
TGCGCCAGCAGCCAAGGCCTCGGGGGCACAGATACGCAGTATTTT
>TRBJ2-3|-|TRBD2|TRBV7-2
CASSFGLVEQGTQYF
TGTGCCAGCAGCTTTGGACTAGTGGAGCAGGGCACGCAGTATTTT
>TRBJ2-3|-|-|TRBV6-1
CASSGEAGVDTQYF
TGTGCCAGCAGTGGGGAGGCGGGTGTGGATACGCAGTATTTT
>TRBJ2-7|-|-|TRBV7-9
CASSLGRGGQSSYEQYF
TGTGCCAGCAGCTTAGGCCGCGGGGGACAGAGCTCCTACGAGCAGTACTTC
>TRBJ2-6|few|-|TRBV6-6
CASRPGSGANVLTF
TGTGCCAGCAGGCCCGGTTCTGGGGCCAACGTCCTGACTTTC
>TRBJ2-1|-|TRBD2|TRBV29-1
CSVEAAGVSYNEQFF
TGCAGCGTTGAAGCAGCGGGAGTCTCCTACAATGAGCAGTTCTTC
>TRBJ2-2|-|-|TRBV14
CANDRYPTGELFF
TGTGCCAACGACAGGTACCCCACCGGGGAGCTGTTTTTT
>TRBJ1-5|few|-|TRBV16
CASSHRGGALQPQHF
TGTGCCAGCAGCCATAGGGGGGGGGCGCTTCAGCCCCAGCATTTT
>TRBJ2-3|-|TRBD2|TRBV2
CASSEKTSGSGTDTQYF
TGTGCCAGCAGTGAAAAGACTAGCGGGAGCGGCACAGATACGCAGTATTTT
>TRBJ1-2|-|TRBD1|TRBV30
CAWSGAGGNYGYTF
TGTGCCTGGAGTGGTGCAGGGGGTAACTATGGCTACACCTTC
>TRBJ1-1|-|-|TRBV7-6
CASSLRVGNTEAFF
TGTGCCAGCAGCTTAAGGGTAGGGAACACTGAAGCTTTCTTT
>TRBJ1-1|-|-|TRBV4-3
CASSHGRENTEAFF
TGCGCCAGCAGCCACGGACGGGAGAACACTGAAGCTTTCTTT
>TRBJ2-3|-|-|TRBV5-1
CASSFWRGTDTQYF
TGCGCCAGCAGCTTCTGGAGGGGCACAGATACGCAGTATTTT
>TRBJ1-1|once|-|TRBV29-1
CSAVGGLTEAFF
TGCAGCGCGGTCGGGGGGCTCACTGAAGCTTTCTTT
>TRBJ2-7|-|-|TRBV11-2
CASSYVGNPLEQYF
TGTGCCAGCAGCTATGTCGGGAATCCCCTCGAGCAGTACTTC
>TRBJ2-7|-|-|TRBV19
CASSIGSGGRSYEQYF
TGTGCCAGTAGTATAGGCTCAGGCGGGCGCTCCTACGAGCAGTACTTC
>TRBJ2-7|-|TRBD2|TRBV14
CASSHLGGRAAYEQYF
TGTGCCAGCAGCCACTTGGGCGGGAGGGCCGCCTACGAGCAGTACTTC
>TRBJ2-7|-|TRBD2|TRBV10-3
CAISERGGGDEQYF
TGTGCCATCAGTGAGCGGGGGGGGGGCGACGAGCAGTACTTC
>TRBJ1-5|-|-|TRBV14
CASSLSGFNQPQHF
TGTGCCAGCAGCCTCTCGGGTTTCAATCAGCCCCAGCATTTT
>TRBJ1-5|-|-|TRBV4-1
CASSQVLAASNQPQHF
TGCGCCAGCAGCCAAGTTTTGGCAGCGAGCAATCAGCCCCAGCATTTT
>TRBJ1-5|once|-|TRBV6-6
CASSMDTDSNQPQHF
TGTGCCAGCAGTATGGACACCGATAGCAATCAGCCCCAGCATTTT
>TRBJ2-2|-|TRBD1|TRBV11-3
CASSPGQATDRSGELFF
TGTGCCAGCAGCCCAGGACAGGCGACGGACCGGAGCGGGGAGCTGTTTTTT
>TRBJ1-1|-|-|TRBV27
CASSFFHREVEAFF
TGTGCCAGCAGTTTTTTCCACAGGGAGGTCGAAGCTTTCTTT
>TRBJ2-3|once|-|TRBV5-3
CARSLWTAGSTQYF
TGTGCCAGAAGCTTGTGGACCGCAGGTAGTACGCAGTATTTT
>TRBJ2-7|-|TRBD1|TRBV28
CASSFTGTDEQYF
TGTGCCAGCAGTTTCACCGGGACAGACGAGCAGTACTTC
>TRBJ2-3|-|-|TRBV27
CASSLSSPDTQYF
TGTGCCAGCAGTTTATCGTCTCCAGATACGCAGTATTTT
>TRBJ2-7|-|-|TRBV6-6
CASSDSFYEQYF
TGTGCCAGCAGTGACAGTTTCTACGAGCAGTACTTC
>TRBJ2-7|-|TRBD2|TRBV6-5
CASSYGTSGTYEQYF
TGTGCCAGCAGTTACGGGACTAGCGGGACCTACGAGCAGTACTTC
>TRBJ2-7|-|TRBD2|TRBV5-1
CASSLEAGVQEQYF
TGCGCCAGCAGCCTGGAAGCGGGAGTCCAAGAGCAGTACTTC
>TRBJ2-7|-|-|TRBV4-1
CASSQNGPPLPVSYEQYF
TGCGCCAGCAGCCAAAATGGACCCCCCCTCCCGGTCTCCTACGAGCAGTACTTC
>TRBJ2-1|-|-|TRBV21-1
CASSKDRLGNLTPHEQFF
TGTGCCAGCAGCAAGGACCGACTTGGGAACCTGACACCCCATGAGCAGTTCTTC
>TRBJ2-3|-|-|TRBV7-7
CASRPGKGGVDTQYF
TGTGCTAGCAGACCGGGGAAGGGTGGGGTAGATACGCAGTATTTT
>TRBJ1-1|-|-|TRBV6-4
CASSSNRAAEAFF
TGTGCCAGCAGTTCTAACAGGGCCGCTGAAGCTTTCTTT
>TRBJ2-3|-|-|TRBV7-2
CASSLIAGPSDTQYF
TGTGCCAGCAGCTTAATAGCAGGCCCATCAGATACGCAGTATTTT
>TRBJ2-7|-|TRBD2|TRBV6-1
CASSEIASGMSPTYEQYF
TGTGCCAGCAGTGAAATAGCTAGCGGTATGTCGCCCACCTACGAGCAGTACTTC
>TRBJ2-3|-|-|TRBV11-2
CASSPSQGTDTQYF
TGTGCCAGCAGCCCGTCACAGGGCACAGATACGCAGTATTTT